This TCR beta chain was observed in a study of blood T cell repertoires in COVID-19. Looking at the study overall: The cDNA or gDNA used as material had been derived from T cells, B-cell-depleted T cells, or PBMCs.

Original methodology: Amplification with reference gene primers provided the estimates of nucleated cell counts. Sequencing used immunoSEQ multiplex PCR; TCRdb keeps in-frame clones, though not all of them. V, J and clone size were drawn from that table, and D and trimming were deduced from the DNA. The sample lists 300,000 to 350,000 clones, 80% to 90% occurring once. This clone has only a few counts. Germline CDR1 KGHDR, CDR2 SFDVKD. CDR3 length equals 15 residues. V was clipped by 3 bases and J by 4 bases; unmatched bases: 3. Sequencing was carried out using peripheral blood. This chain connects TRBV24-1 to TRBJ2-2; 8 bases are a match to TRBD1. The clonotype was recovered from a man aged 25-40 years with COVID-19, enrolled during active disease. CDR3 protein: CATSDGQGGTGELFF. DNA of the CDR3: TGTGCCACCAGTGATGGACAGGGAGGCACCGGGGAGCTGTTTTTT.